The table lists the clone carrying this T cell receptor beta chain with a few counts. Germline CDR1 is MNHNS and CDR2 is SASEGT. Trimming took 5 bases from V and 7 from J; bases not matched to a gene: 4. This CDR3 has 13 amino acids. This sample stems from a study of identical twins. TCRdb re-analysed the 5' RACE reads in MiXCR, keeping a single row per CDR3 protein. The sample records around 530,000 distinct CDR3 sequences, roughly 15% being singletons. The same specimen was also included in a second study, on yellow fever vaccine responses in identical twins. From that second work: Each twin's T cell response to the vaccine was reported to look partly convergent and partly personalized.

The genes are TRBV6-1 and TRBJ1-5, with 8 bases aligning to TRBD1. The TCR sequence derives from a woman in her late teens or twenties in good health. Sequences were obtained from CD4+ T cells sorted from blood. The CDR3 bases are TGTGCCAGCAGTCCCAGGGGGCAACAGCCCCAGCATTTT. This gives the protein CASSPRGQQPQHF.